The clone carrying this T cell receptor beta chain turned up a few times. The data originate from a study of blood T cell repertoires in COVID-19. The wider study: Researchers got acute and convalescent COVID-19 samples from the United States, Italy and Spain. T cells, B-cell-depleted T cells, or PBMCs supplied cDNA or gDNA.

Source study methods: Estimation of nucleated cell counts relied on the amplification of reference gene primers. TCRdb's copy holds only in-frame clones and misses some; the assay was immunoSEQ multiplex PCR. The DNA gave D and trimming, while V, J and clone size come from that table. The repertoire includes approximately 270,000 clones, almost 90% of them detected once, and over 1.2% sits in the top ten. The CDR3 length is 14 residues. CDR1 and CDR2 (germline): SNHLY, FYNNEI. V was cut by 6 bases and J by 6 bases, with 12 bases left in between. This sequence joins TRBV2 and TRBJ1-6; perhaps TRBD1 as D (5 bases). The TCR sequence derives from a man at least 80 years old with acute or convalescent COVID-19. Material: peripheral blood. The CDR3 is CASSWGGFNSPLHF. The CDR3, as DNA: TGTGCCAGCAGCTGGGGGGGTTTTAATTCACCCCTCCACTTT.